The clone carrying this T cell receptor (beta chain) appeared a few times. From germline, CDR1 is LNHDA and CDR2 SQIVND (reference sequence). Trimming took 4 bases from V and 4 from J, leaving 10 bases between them. This CDR3 spans 14 amino acids. The authors' processing: For nucleated cells, counts were estimated from reference gene primer amplification. Data came from immunoSEQ multiplex PCR; TCRdb stores just in-frame clones and leaves some out. V, J and clone size are those of that table, while D and trimming were read from the DNA. The sample has about 140,000 clones, 80% to 90% seen once; the top ten hold roughly 10%. This entry comes from a study of blood T cell repertoires in COVID-19. Overall study: The cDNA or gDNA used as material had been derived from T cells, B-cell-depleted T cells, or PBMCs.

Material: peripheral blood. The rearrangement joins TRBV19 to TRBJ1-4; no reliable D call. The source of this sequence is a man between 60 and 75 years old with active or convalescent COVID-19. The CDR3 here is CASSRTELNEKLFF. As DNA, the CDR3 is TGTGCCAGTAGTAGAACGGAGCTTAATGAAAAACTGTTTTTT.